This TCR beta chain originates from a study of control samples from healthy donors and cancer patients. The junction had 12 bases not matched to a gene; V was cut back by 0 bases and J by 6 bases. Germline V gene data show CDR1 as SGDLS and CDR2 as YYNGEE. The CDR3 has 17 amino acids. Assay: immunoSEQ multiplex PCR; the TCRdb copy retains only in-frame clones and omits some. This sample has roughly 99,000 clones, with roughly 86% found just once. The source is a man in his 60s in good health. Sequenced input: blood. This chain links TRBV9 with TRBJ1-5, with TRBD1 matching over 7 bases. CDR3 region: CASSVGVGGGVGQPQHF. The CDR3 coding sequence is TGTGCCAGCAGCGTAGGGGTCGGAGGGGGCGTGGGTCAGCCCCAGCATTTT.